This entry lists 4 T cell receptor beta chains sequenced from one sample in a study of glioma-infiltrating T cells. Amplification of TCR alpha and beta CDR3 regions from RNA used iRepertoire nested multiplex PCR. One entry per CDR3 protein results from TCRdb running MiXCR on the multiplex PCR reads. Among roughly 100,000 distinct CDR3 sequences, roughly 30% were seen once, and the ten largest hold approximately 46%. The source material was glioma tissue, nonneoplastic brain tissue, or PBMCs (not recorded which). These receptors all stem from a human donor with low-grade glioma or glioblastoma, undergoing nonglioma brain surgery, or in good health (not recorded which).

The chain employs TRBV7-3 and TRBJ1-1, with 11 bases identical to TRBD1. The CDR3 loop spans 16 amino acids. CDR1 and CDR2 from the germline V gene are SGHTA and FQGTGA. After removal of 5 bases from V and 5 bases from J, the junction contained 10 bases not matched to a gene. The CDR3 DNA reads TGTGCCAGCAGCCCCACCATGGGACAGGGGGGGACTGAAGCTTTCTTT. Translating it yields CASSPTMGQGGTEAFF.

Turning to this clonotype: A much larger clone differs by one base, so this may be a read error. The V gene is TRBV7-2, the J gene TRBJ2-7, with D possibly matching TRBD1 (6 bases). Germline V gives CDR1 SGHTA, CDR2 FQGNSA. This CDR3 comprises 16 residues. The CDR3 is CASILHLTGPNYEQYF. CDR3 DNA sequence: TGTGCCAGCATCTTACACTTGACAGGTCCAAACTACGAGCAGTACTTC. Complete variable domain (other parts from reference TRBV7-2 and TRBJ2-7): GAGVSQSPSNKVTEKGKDVELRCDPISGHTALYWYRQSLGQGLEFLIYFQGNSAPDKSGLPSDRFSAERTGGSVSTLTIQRTQQEDSAVYLCASILHLTGPNYEQYFGPGTRLTVT.

The table lists this clonotype with a few counts. The rearrangement uses TRBV29-1 and TRBJ1-6; 9 nucleotides match TRBD1. The CDR3 has 14 residues. Germline V gene lookup returns CDR1 SQVTM and CDR2 ANQGSEA. V shed 4 bases, J shed 5 bases, and the junction held 3 bases outside the gene matches. The CDR3 is CSVAGQGNNSPLHF. CDR3 bases: TGCAGCGTTGCCGGACAGGGGAATAATTCACCCCTCCACTTT.

A word on this clonotype: Its ends do not fully match the called genes, so a read error is possible. V and J are TRBV5-4 and TRBJ1-5; 10 bases align to TRBD1. Germline CDR1 is SGHNT and CDR2 is YYREEE (reference sequence). This CDR3 has 15 residues. The CDR3 is CVSSFGTGAGQPQHF. The CDR3 DNA reads as TGTGTCAGCAGCTTCGGGACAGGGGCTGGCCAGCCCCAGCATTTT.